The T cell receptor (beta chain) under discussion was sequenced for a study of cytomegalovirus exposure and HLA in healthy donors. Looking at the study overall: A subsequent analysis stated that the approximately 110 validation repertoires were run on the same platform as the 650 to 850 first-cohort repertoires.

Generated by immunoSEQ multiplex PCR, the TCRdb table keeps only in-frame clones and is missing some. The sample carries 150,000 to 200,000 clones, 65% to 90% recorded once. Points from the study as a whole: With high specificity and sensitivity, the classifier reportedly diagnosed cytomegalovirus status. Most sequenced TCRs were rare (though some public TCRs occurred in many donors).

These donors were members of the roughly 110-subject validation cohort, a group separate from the approximately 670-subject first cohort. Worth noting for this clone: Its antigen is still unknown.

This CDR3 spans 14 amino acids. V was clipped by 1 base and J by 6 bases, with 13 bases between them. CDR1 is SGHDT, CDR2 YYEEEE, per germline. The receptor was isolated from a woman younger than 35 in good health and CMV-seronegative. This chain joins TRBV5-6 and TRBJ2-5; D possibly corresponds to TRBD1 (5 bases). Sequences were obtained from PBMCs. The CDR3 DNA sequence: TGTGCCAGCAGCTTGATGGGGCAGGGCCAGACCCAGTACTTC. Amino acids: CASSLMGQGQTQYF.